The 10 T cell receptor beta chains presented below share a single source sample, sequenced in a study of T cell repertoires in cytomegalovirus infection. TCRdb used MiXCR to reprocess the reads, holding one entry per CDR3 protein. The sample carries approximately 190,000 distinct CDR3 sequences, under 30% recorded once. Sequencing used PBMCs. These receptors were obtained from a human donor in good health (CMV status not recorded). Some clones in this sample may be carry-over from other donors' samples.

In its sample, this clonotype was seen many times. The rearrangement links TRBV7-2 to TRBJ2-3, with D hard to call. V shed 2 bases and J shed 2 bases, with 14 bases lying between them. The CDR3 contains 16 residues. From germline, CDR1 is SGHTA and CDR2 FQGNSA. CDR3 nucleotides: TGTGCCAGCAGCTTAAGTGGAAGAGAACCCACAGATACGCAGTATTTT. Its protein is CASSLSGREPTDTQYF.

This clonotype is medium-sized. The rearrangement joins TRBV11-2 to TRBJ2-2; D gene ambiguous. This CDR3 spans 14 amino acids. Trimming cost V 5 bases and J 2 bases, with 9 bases left between them. Per germline, CDR1 SGHAT and CDR2 FQNNGV. CDR3 loop: CASSPSGNTGELFF. The CDR3 DNA reads as TGTGCCAGCAGCCCGTCGGGTAACACCGGGGAGCTGTTTTTT.

The chain joins TRBV11-1 to TRBJ2-1; 10 positions agree with TRBD2. The CDR3 is 17 residues long. Germline V gene lookup returns CDR1 SGHAT and CDR2 FQDESV (reference sequence). V lost 5 bases and J lost 7; bases outside the gene matches: 14. The CDR3 loop reads CASSPRRSGGAGNEQFF. CDR3 coding DNA: TGTGCCAGCAGCCCTCGGAGGAGCGGGGGGGCTGGGAATGAGCAGTTCTTC.

This clonotype came up many times. The CDR3 DNA reads as TGTGCCAGCAGTCTTCGGGGGACCTTGGGACAGGTGGATGAAAAACTGTTTTTT. Its protein product is CASSLRGTLGQVDEKLFF. The rearrangement uses TRBV7-8 and TRBJ1-4; the match to TRBD1 covers 8 bases. The V and J ends lost 6 bases and 6 bases, in that order; junction bases with no gene match: 18. CDR1 is SGHVS and CDR2 is FQNEAQ in the germline V gene. This CDR3 contains 18 residues.

This clonotype was seen repeatedly, ten times or more. The chain has TRBV7-2 and TRBJ2-3, with 7 positions matching TRBD1. There are 13 residues in the CDR3. Germline assignment: CDR1 SGHTA and CDR2 FQGNSA. Trimming removed 6 bases from V and 4 bases from J; junction bases left unmatched: 4. The CDR3 region is CASRPTGADTQYF. For the CDR3, the DNA is TGTGCCAGCAGGCCTACAGGGGCAGATACGCAGTATTTT. Combining the CDR3 with reference TRBV7-2 and TRBJ2-3 gives the whole variable domain GAGVSQSPSNKVTEKGKDVELRCDPISGHTALYWYRQSLGQGLEFLIYFQGNSAPDKSGLPSDRFSAERTGGSVSTLTIQRTQQEDSAVYLCASRPTGADTQYFGPGTRLTVL.

This clonotype was detected only a few times. V gene TRBV12-5 combines with J gene TRBJ1-1, with D unclear. The CDR3 is 14 residues long. V was clipped by 3 bases and J by 0 bases, with 8 bases between them. Germline CDR1 LGHNT, CDR2 FRNRAP. The CDR3 DNA sequence: TGTGCTAGTGGTTTAGTCGGACTGAACACTGAAGCTTTCTTT. This translates into CASGLVGLNTEAFF.

Ten or more counts support this clonotype. This chain links TRBV7-8 with TRBJ1-1; D not certain. The germline V gene encodes CDR1 SGHVS and CDR2 FQNEAQ. Trimming took off 2 bases at V and 1 base at J, with 8 bases between the two ends. CDR3 length equals 14 residues. CDR3 sequence reads: CASSLQEENTEAFF. Written as DNA, the CDR3 is TGTGCCAGCAGCTTACAGGAGGAGAACACTGAAGCTTTCTTT.

This rearrangement joins TRBV29-1 to TRBJ2-3, with TRBD2 identical over 9 bases. The CDR3 has 15 residues. Germline trimming cut 5 bases from V and 1 base from J; bases unmatched to any gene: 7. Germline CDR1 reads SQVTM; CDR2 reads ANQGSEA. CDR3 sequence: CSVKMSSGGTDTQYF. The CDR3 nucleotides read TGCAGCGTTAAGATGTCTAGCGGGGGCACAGATACGCAGTATTTT.

This chain links TRBV18 with TRBJ2-3; D is ambiguous. Per the germline V gene, CDR1 is KGHSH and CDR2 is LQKENI. This CDR3 has 14 amino acids. Trimming cost V 0 bases and J 4 bases, with 8 bases left between them. The CDR3 coding sequence is TGTGCCAGCTCACCACCGGGTCTCGCAGATACGCAGTATTTT. This translates into CASSPPGLADTQYF.

This clonotype came up a few times. The chain joins TRBV6-5 to TRBJ2-3; TRBD1 might be the D (7 bases). This CDR3 region has 14 residues. V was pared by 6 bases and J by 6 bases, with 16 bases between. Germline-derived CDR1 and CDR2 are MNHEY and SVGAGI. The CDR3 is CASSQGDFLDTQYF. Here the CDR3 DNA reads TGTGCCAGCAGCCAGGGGGACTTCCTTGATACGCAGTATTTT.